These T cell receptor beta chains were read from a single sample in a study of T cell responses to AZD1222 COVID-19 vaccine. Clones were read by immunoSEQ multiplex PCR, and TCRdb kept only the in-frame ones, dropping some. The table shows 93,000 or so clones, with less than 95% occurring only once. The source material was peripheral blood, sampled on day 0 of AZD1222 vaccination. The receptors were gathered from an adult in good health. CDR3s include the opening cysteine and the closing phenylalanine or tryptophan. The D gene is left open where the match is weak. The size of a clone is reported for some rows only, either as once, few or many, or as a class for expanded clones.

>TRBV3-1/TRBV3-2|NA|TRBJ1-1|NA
TGTGCCAGCAGCCAAGATATCGAAGCTTTCTTT
CASSQDIEAFF
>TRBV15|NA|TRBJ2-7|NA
TGTGCCACCAGCAGAGATCCAACGACCTGGGAGAGGACTTACGAGCAGTACTTC
CATSRDPTTWERTYEQYF
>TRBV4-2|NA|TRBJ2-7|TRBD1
TGTGCCAGCAGCCAAGGCTGGGACAGGTCTGCCTACGAGCAGTACTTC
CASSQGWDRSAYEQYF
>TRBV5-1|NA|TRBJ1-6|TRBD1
TGCGCCAGCAGCCTGGACGGATTCCCAGGGGGTTCACCCCTCCACTTT
CASSLDGFPGGSPLHF
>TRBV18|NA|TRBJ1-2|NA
TGTGCCAGCTCAAAAGCAGGGCAGGGCGGAGGCAACTCCTATGGCTACACCTTC
CASSKAGQGGGNSYGYTF
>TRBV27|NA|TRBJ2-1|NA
TGTGCCAGCGGGGGGTTCTTTGGCCATGAGCAGTTCTTC
CASGGFFGHEQFF
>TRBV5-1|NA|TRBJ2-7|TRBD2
TGCGCCAGCAGCTTGGCGATCGGGGGGGCCCCCTACGAGCAGTACTTC
CASSLAIGGAPYEQYF
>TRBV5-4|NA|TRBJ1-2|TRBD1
TGTGCCAGCGGGGACAGCCCCCTAGGCTACACCTTC
CASGDSPLGYTF
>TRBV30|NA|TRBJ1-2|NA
TGTGCCTGGAGTAGGGTGCGGGACACCGATGGCTACACCTTC
CAWSRVRDTDGYTF
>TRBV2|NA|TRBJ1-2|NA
TGTGCCAGCAGTGGACGACTGTATGGCTACACCTTC
CASSGRLYGYTF
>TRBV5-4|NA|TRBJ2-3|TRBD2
TGTGCCAGCAGCTTAGGGACTAGCGGTCGCACAGATACGCAGTATTTT
CASSLGTSGRTDTQYF
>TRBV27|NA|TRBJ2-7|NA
TGTGCCAGCAGTTTGGGGCTCGGATACGAGCAGTACTTC
CASSLGLGYEQYF
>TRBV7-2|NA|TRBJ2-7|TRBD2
TGTGCCAGCAGCTTAAGTCCTAGCGGGGGGTCCTACGAGCAGTACTTC
CASSLSPSGGSYEQYF
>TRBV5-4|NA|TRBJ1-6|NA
TGTGCCAGCAGCTCGACAGTTGCGAATTCACCCCTCCACTTT
CASSSTVANSPLHF
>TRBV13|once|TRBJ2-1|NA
TGTGCCAGCAGCCTTCCCGGGAATGAGCAGTTCTTC
CASSLPGNEQFF
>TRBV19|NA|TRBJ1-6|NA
TGTGCCAGTAGTATTGGGGGCCCGAGCAATGGTTCACCCCTCCACTTT
CASSIGGPSNGSPLHF
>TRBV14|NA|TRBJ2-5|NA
TGTGCCAGCAGCCCCCTGATGCGGGGGCCGTACCAAGAGACCCAGTACTTC
CASSPLMRGPYQETQYF
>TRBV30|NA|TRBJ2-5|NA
TGTGCCTGGAGTGTTGGGGTTCAAGAGACCCAGTACTTC
CAWSVGVQETQYF
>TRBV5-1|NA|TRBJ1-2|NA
TGCGCCAGCAGCCCCTTATTGACAGGAAACTATGGCTACACCTTC
CASSPLLTGNYGYTF
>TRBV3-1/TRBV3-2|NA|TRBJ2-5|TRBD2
TGTGCCAGCAGCCAAGCTAGCGGGGGGCAGGAGACCCAGTACTTC
CASSQASGGQETQYF
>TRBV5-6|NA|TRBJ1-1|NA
TGTGCCAGCAGCTCTGCGGGCGGAGCAGGCACTGAAGCTTTCTTT
CASSSAGGAGTEAFF
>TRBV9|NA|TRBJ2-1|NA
TGTGCCAGCAGCGTAGTCAGGGGAGGCTCCTACAATGAGCAGTTCTTC
CASSVVRGGSYNEQFF
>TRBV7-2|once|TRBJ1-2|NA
TGTGCCAGCAGCGCACCACAGGGTGGCTATGGCTACACCTTC
CASSAPQGGYGYTF
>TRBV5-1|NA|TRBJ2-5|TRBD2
TGCGCCAGCAGCTTGCCCACTAGCGGGGCGTTTCTAGAGACCCAGTACTTC
CASSLPTSGAFLETQYF
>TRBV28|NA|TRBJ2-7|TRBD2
TGTGCCAGCAGTTTTGTAGCGGGGGGACCCACCTACGAGCAGTACTTC
CASSFVAGGPTYEQYF
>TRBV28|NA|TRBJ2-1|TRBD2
TGTGCCAGCATCACTAGCGGGGGCCTTGAGCAGTTCTTC
CASITSGGLEQFF
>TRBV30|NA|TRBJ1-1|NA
TGTGCCTGGAAGAGGAACCTTAGAACTGAAGCTTTCTTT
CAWKRNLRTEAFF
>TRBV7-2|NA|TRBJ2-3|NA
TGTGCCAGCAGCTCGGGACGGAGCACAGATACGCAGTATTTT
CASSSGRSTDTQYF
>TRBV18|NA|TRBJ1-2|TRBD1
TGTGCCAGCTCACCGCAGGGGGCGGACTATGGCTACACCTTC
CASSPQGADYGYTF
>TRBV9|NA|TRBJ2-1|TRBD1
TGTGCCAGCAGCGTAGTAGGGACAGGGTACAATGAGCAGTTCTTC
CASSVVGTGYNEQFF
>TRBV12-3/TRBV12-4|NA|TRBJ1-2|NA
TGTGCCAGCAGCGACGGGAGGGGTAGAGGCTACACCTTC
CASSDGRGRGYTF
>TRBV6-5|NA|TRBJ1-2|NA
TGTGCCAGCAGTTACGGTGGACAGAGCTATGGCTACACCTTC
CASSYGGQSYGYTF
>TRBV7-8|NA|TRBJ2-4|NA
TGTGCCAGCAGCTTAGACAGGGTCCAAAACATTCAGTACTTC
CASSLDRVQNIQYF
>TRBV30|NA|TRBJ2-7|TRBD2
TGTGCCTGGAGTCCGACTCGGTTGCTAGCGGTGTCCTACGAGCAGTACTTC
CAWSPTRLLAVSYEQYF
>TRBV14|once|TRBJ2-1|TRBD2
TGTGCCAGCAGCCTAACTAGCGGGGGACTCGATGAGCAGTTCTTC
CASSLTSGGLDEQFF
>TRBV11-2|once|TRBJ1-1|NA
TGTGCCAGCAGCTTAGGTTCCTTACCCCCTGAAGCTTTCTTT
CASSLGSLPPEAFF
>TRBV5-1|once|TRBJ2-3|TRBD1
TGCGCCAGCAGCTTGGAGGGGACAGGGACAGATACGCAGTATTTT
CASSLEGTGTDTQYF
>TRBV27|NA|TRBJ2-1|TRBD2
TGTGCCAGCAGCAGCGGGGGAATCTACAATGAGCAGTTCTTC
CASSSGGIYNEQFF
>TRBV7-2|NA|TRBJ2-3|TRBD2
TGTGCCAGCAGCCCCGCGGGGGGACTAGGGGGAGATACGCAGTATTTT
CASSPAGGLGGDTQYF
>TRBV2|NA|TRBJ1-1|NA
TGTGCCAGCAAAAGACAGACGATCGTGAACACTGAAGCTTTCTTT
CASKRQTIVNTEAFF
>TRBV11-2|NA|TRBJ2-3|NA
TGTGCCAGCAGCTTAGATGTACAGGGTAACACAGATACGCAGTATTTT
CASSLDVQGNTDTQYF
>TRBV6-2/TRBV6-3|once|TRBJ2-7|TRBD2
TGTGCCAGCAGTTACTCGACTAGCGGGGGGTACGAGCAGTACTTC
CASSYSTSGGYEQYF
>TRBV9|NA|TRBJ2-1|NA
TGTGCCAGCAACAGGGACGCCTACAATGAGCAGTTCTTC
CASNRDAYNEQFF